Included here is one T cell receptor (beta chain) sequence, with context. Its antigen is currently unknown. The entry originates in a study of immune evolution from preneoplasia to lung adenocarcinoma. The CDR3 is 13 residues long. Germline V gene sequence: CDR1 MNHEY, CDR2 SVGAGI. V shed 2 bases and J shed 2 bases, with 4 bases lying between them. Only in-frame clones appear in the TCRdb table, and some are missing; sequencing was by immunoSEQ multiplex PCR. Here the sample spans several thousand clones, 81% being singletons. General study findings and limits: Normal lung had the highest top T cell clone frequencies.

Patient tissue came from resections in Japan or China, 2014–2017. The TCR comes from a person between 50 and 60 years old with lung adenocarcinoma. The specimen was FFPE invasive lung adenocarcinoma tissue. The J gene is TRBJ1-5, the V gene TRBV6-5; unclear D gene. CDR3 coding DNA: TGTGCCAGCAGTTACCACGGCAATCAGCCCCAGCATTTT. Encoded protein: CASSYHGNQPQHF.